This T cell receptor (beta chain) was retrieved from a study of cytomegalovirus exposure and HLA in healthy donors. The study's findings and limits: A few of the chains that were CMV-associated were confirmed in vitro to be specific for CMV antigens.

The CDR3 loop spans 16 amino acids. The V segment lost 4 bases and the J segment 7 bases; nucleotides outside the gene matches: 12. CDR1 and CDR2 (germline): SNHLY, FYNNEI. Points on this clone: Its antigen is undetermined.

A multiplex PCR was run with 60 Vbeta primers and 13 Jbeta primers. Data came from immunoSEQ multiplex PCR; TCRdb stores just in-frame clones and leaves some out. The sample shows approximately 93,000 clones, 79% of them seen only once. V is TRBV2 and J is TRBJ2-1, with 8 bases aligning to TRBD1. Specimen: PBMCs. This receptor was obtained from a male donor in good health and CMV-seropositive. In nucleotides, the CDR3 is TGTGCCAGCAGTGTAGGTCGACAGGGGACCCTAAATGAGCAGTTCTTC. The encoded protein is CASSVGRQGTLNEQFF.